The 19 T cell receptor beta chains presented below share a single source sample, sequenced in a study of cytomegalovirus exposure and HLA in healthy donors. PCR used 60 Vbeta primers and 13 Jbeta primers. The table came from immunoSEQ multiplex PCR; TCRdb's copy has only in-frame clones and leaves some out. The data show some 110,000 clones, roughly 70% seen once. The sequenced sample was PBMCs. The receptors originated from a young man in good health and CMV-seropositive.

This clone has just one count. The chain joins TRBV18 to TRBJ1-2, with TRBD1 matching over 8 bases. The CDR3 is 15 amino acids. Germline V gene data show CDR1 as KGHSH and CDR2 as LQKENI. J gave up 7 bases and V 6 bases, and 13 bases lay outside the gene matches. For the CDR3, the DNA is TGTGCCAGCTCGCCCACAGGGGGAGAGGTCTCTGGCTACACCTTC. Translation: CASSPTGGEVSGYTF.

The chain carries TRBV29-1 and TRBJ1-2; the D gene is possibly TRBD1 (5 bases). This CDR3 has 13 amino acids. CDR1 and CDR2 from the germline V gene are SQVTM and ANQGSEA. V was pared by 7 bases and J by 2 bases, with 14 bases between. CDR3 coding DNA: TGCAGCGCCACCTCACAGGAGAACTATGGCTACACCTTC. It specifies CSATSQENYGYTF.

The chain joins TRBV5-6 to TRBJ1-1; D call uncertain. Trimming stripped 7 bases from V and 0 bases from J, with 19 bases between. The V gene's germline CDR1 is SGHDT and CDR2 YYEEEE. This CDR3 comprises 16 residues. The DNA for the CDR3 is TGTGCCAGCTATCCCCCCGCCAGGAAGATGAACACTGAAGCTTTCTTT. It codes for CASYPPARKMNTEAFF.

This clone has more than one count but fewer than ten. V gene TRBV5-4 combines with J gene TRBJ1-3; 10 positions agree with TRBD1. Per the germline V gene, CDR1 is SGHNT and CDR2 is YYREEE (reference sequence). This CDR3 contains 16 residues. The J segment lost 0 bases and the V segment lost 4 bases, leaving 4 bases of the junction unmatched. DNA for the CDR3: TGTGCCAGCAGCCGGGACAGGGGACACTCTGGAAACACCATATATTTT. Protein: CASSRDRGHSGNTIYF.

The rearrangement links TRBV5-1 to TRBJ1-1, with 7 bases identical to TRBD1. Unmatched junction bases numbered 9, after V lost 4 bases and J lost 3 bases. Germline V gene sequence: CDR1 SGHRS, CDR2 YFSETQ. The CDR3 is 15 amino acids. Here the CDR3 reads CASSAWTGQYTEAFF. The CDR3 DNA follows: TGCGCCAGCAGCGCGTGGACAGGTCAATACACTGAAGCTTTCTTT.

This clone occurred a few times. The chain recombines TRBV5-1 with TRBJ2-3, with TRBD2 matching over 10 bases. CDR3 size: 16 residues. V dropped 2 bases and J dropped 1; count of bases not matched to a gene: 4. Germline CDR1 is SGHRS and CDR2 is YFSETQ. The CDR3 protein is CASSLSLAGGTDTQYF. In nucleotides, the CDR3 is TGCGCCAGCAGCTTAAGTCTAGCGGGAGGCACAGATACGCAGTATTTT.

A remark on this clone: A read error may produce the germline difference seen at one junction end. In nucleotides, the CDR3 is TGTGTCAGCAGCTTGGTGGTGGGGCGGGAGACCCAGTACTTC. The encoded protein is CVSSLVVGRETQYF. The chain joins TRBV5-6 to TRBJ2-5; weak D call: TRBD1 (5 bases). The germline V gene encodes CDR1 SGHDT and CDR2 YYEEEE. The CDR3 is made up of 14 amino acids.

The rearrangement uses TRBV19 and TRBJ1-5; D call uncertain. V lost 1 base and J lost 4, with 11 bases in between. The germline V gene encodes CDR1 LNHDA and CDR2 SQIVND (reference sequence). This CDR3 comprises 15 residues. Written as DNA, the CDR3 is TGTGCCAGTAGTATAGGTCGGGGATGGAATCAGCCCCAGCATTTT. Protein: CASSIGRGWNQPQHF.

The genes are TRBV9 and TRBJ2-3, with 12 bases that match TRBD2. V shed 0 bases and J 1 base; nucleotides not matched to a gene: 6. Germline CDR1 and CDR2: SGDLS and YYNGEE. The CDR3 length is 18 residues. The CDR3 DNA sequence: TGTGCCAGCAGCGTAGCCCCTAGCGGGAGGGCCGGCACAGATACGCAGTATTTT. Protein product: CASSVAPSGRAGTDTQYF.

V and J are TRBV27 and TRBJ2-7; 7 bases align to TRBD1. The CDR3 is 14 amino acids. Trimming cost V 4 bases and J 4 bases; bases outside gene matches: 7. CDR1 and CDR2 (germline): MNHEY, SMNVEV (reference sequence). This chain's CDR3 is CASSSLAGGYEQYV. The CDR3 DNA reads as TGTGCCAGCAGTTCCCTGGCAGGGGGTTACGAGCAGTACGTC.

This chain connects TRBV9 to TRBJ2-3; tentative D call: TRBD2 (5 bases). Germline values: CDR1 SGDLS, CDR2 YYNGEE. This CDR3 has 14 amino acids. V lost 3 bases and J lost 1, with 9 bases in between. As DNA, the CDR3 is TGTGCCAGCAGCGCTAGCATACGCACAGATACGCAGTATTTT. As protein: CASSASIRTDTQYF. Based on the CDR3 plus reference TRBV9 and TRBJ2-3, the full variable domain is DSGVTQTPKHLITATGQRVTLRCSPRSGDLSVYWYQQSLDQGLQFLIQYYNGEERAKGNILERFSAQQFPDLHSELNLSSLELGDSALYFCASSASIRTDTQYFGPGTRLTVL.

This clone was seen more than once but under ten times. In nucleotides, the CDR3 is TGTGCCAGCAGCTTAGGGGAGCTAGCCAAAAACATTCAGTACTTC. This gives the protein CASSLGELAKNIQYF. This chain links TRBV11-3 with TRBJ2-4, with a possible D match to TRBD2 (5 bases). Germline V gives CDR1 SGHNT, CDR2 YENEEA. V lost 1 base and J 0 bases, leaving 7 bases between the germline ends. This CDR3 region has 15 residues.

This clone was observed once. CDR3 residues: CASSEPGQGAYGYTF. The CDR3 coding sequence is TGTGCCAGCAGTGAACCGGGACAGGGTGCCTATGGCTACACCTTC. The chain joins TRBV2 to TRBJ1-2; TRBD1 matches 9 bases. With 2 bases clipped from V and 4 bases from J, the junction kept 5 bases outside the gene matches. The CDR3 consists of 15 residues. CDR1 and CDR2 from the germline V gene are SNHLY and FYNNEI.

The chain links TRBV4-3 to TRBJ1-2; 8 bases line up with TRBD1. This CDR3 comprises 16 residues. Germline CDR1 reads LGHNA; CDR2 reads YSLEER. After removal of 4 bases from V and 5 bases from J, the junction contained 12 bases not matched to a gene. CDR3 nucleotide sequence: TGCGCCAGCAGCCCCTTCGGGACAGGCGGGGCATATGGCTACACCTTC. Amino acid sequence: CASSPFGTGGAYGYTF.

The chain couples TRBV7-2 to TRBJ2-2; D remains unclear. The CDR3 sequence is 14 residues long. CDR1 SGHTA and CDR2 FQGNSA come from the germline V gene. V gave up 1 base and J gave up 6 bases, with 9 bases separating them. CDR3 amino acids: CASSLVELAGELFF. The CDR3 DNA reads TGTGCCAGCAGCTTAGTAGAGCTTGCCGGGGAGCTGTTTTTT.

The rearrangement links TRBV9 to TRBJ2-6; 8 nucleotides align to TRBD2. Germline V gene sequence: CDR1 SGDLS, CDR2 YYNGEE. Trimming removed 4 bases from V and 3 bases from J; junction bases left unmatched: 15. The CDR3 sequence is 19 residues long. This chain's CDR3 is CASSPRPAGGFYGANVLTF. The CDR3 bases are TGTGCCAGCAGCCCACGACCGGCGGGAGGTTTTTATGGGGCCAACGTCCTGACTTTC.

V is TRBV5-1 and J is TRBJ2-3, with a weak D call TRBD2 (7 bases). CDR1 is SGHRS, CDR2 YFSETQ, per germline. This CDR3 is 14 amino acids long. V was pared by 4 bases and J by 4 bases, with 13 bases between. The CDR3 loop reads CASSLEGGADTQYF. CDR3 nucleotide sequence: TGCGCCAGCAGCCTGGAGGGGGGGGCAGATACGCAGTATTTT.

CDR3 region: CASSLGGAGGNEQFF. The CDR3 nucleotides are TGTGCCAGCAGCTTAGGGGGAGCGGGAGGAAATGAGCAGTTCTTC. V gene TRBV11-3 combines with J gene TRBJ2-1; TRBD2 matches at 9 bases. Germline values: CDR1 SGHNT, CDR2 YENEEA. The J segment lost 7 bases and the V segment lost 1 base, leaving 5 bases of the junction unmatched. CDR3 length: 15 residues. Together with reference TRBV11-3 and TRBJ2-1, the CDR3 gives the full variable domain: EAGVVQSPRYKIIEKKQPVAFWCNPISGHNTLYWYLQNLGQGPELLIRYENEEAVDDSQLPKDRFSAERLKGVDSTLKIQPAELGDSAVYLCASSLGGAGGNEQFFGPGTRLTVL.

The V call is TRBV10-2, the J call TRBJ2-5, with D possibly being TRBD2 (6 bases). V lost 0 bases to trimming and J lost 5 bases, with 10 bases between them. The CDR3 extends over 14 amino acids. The germline V gene has CDR1 WSHSY and CDR2 SAAADI. The CDR3 DNA is TGCGCCAGCAGTGAGTCGGGGGGTGGGGAGACCCAGTACTTC. Translating it yields CASSESGGGETQYF.